This T cell receptor beta chain originates from a study of blood T cell repertoires in COVID-19. Study summary: The United States, Italy and Spain provided the acute and convalescent COVID-19 samples.

Sequencing was performed with immunoSEQ multiplex PCR; in TCRdb, only in-frame clones are kept and a portion is missing. The data hold a few hundred thousand clones, with around 85% observed a single time. V was cut by 11 bases and J by 6 bases, with 12 bases left in between. Germline loops: CDR1 KGHDR, CDR2 SFDVKD. The CDR3 totals 12 residues. The source material was PBMCs or T cells enriched from blood (not recorded which). V is TRBV24-1 and J is TRBJ2-2; TRBD1 might be the D (6 bases). The sequence derives from a woman between 35 and 50 years old with acute COVID-19. In DNA form, the CDR3 reads TGTGCCAGCGGACAGTCACCCGGGGAGCTGTTTTTT. This gives the protein CASGQSPGELFF.